The rows below give T cell receptor beta chains drawn from one sample of a study of CD8 T cells in ankylosing spondylitis. From the 5' RACE reads, TCRdb called clonotypes with MiXCR, one entry per CDR3 protein. Among some 150,000 distinct CDR3 sequences listed, around 45% were seen once. Material for sequencing was synovial fluid, either unsorted or a sorted T cell fraction (not recorded which). The receptor set was obtained from a male donor with ankylosing spondylitis. Each CDR3 is given with its conserved first and last residue. A D gene is named only where the DNA matches it firmly. The size entry is marked missing in some rows and otherwise reads once, few, many or a size class.

D: -
V: TRBV20-1
size: few
J: TRBJ1-1
DNA: TGCAGTGCTAGAGATGGAGGGAAGGCCACTGAAGCTTTCTTT
CDR3: CSARDGGKATEAFF

D: -
V: TRBV6-2/TRBV6-3
size: -
J: TRBJ2-7
DNA: TGTGCCAGCAGATCCCCTGCAGCTAACCCCTACGAGCAGTACTTC
CDR3: CASRSPAANPYEQYF

D: -
V: TRBV4-1
size: many
J: TRBJ2-2
DNA: TGCGCCAGCAGCCAAGGAAGCTCGAACACCGGGGAGCTGTTTTTT
CDR3: CASSQGSSNTGELFF

D: -
V: TRBV15
size: -
J: TRBJ2-7
DNA: TGTGCCACCAGCACAGGTGCTAATCCGCCCCACGAGCAGTACTTC
CDR3: CATSTGANPPHEQYF

D: -
V: TRBV7-2
size: -
J: TRBJ1-2
DNA: TGTGCCAGCATTGGGGCACCCAATAACTATGGCTACACCTTC
CDR3: CASIGAPNNYGYTF

D: -
V: TRBV5-1
size: -
J: TRBJ1-1
DNA: TGCGCCAGCAGCTTGGCCGGTTGGGACCGCCTGTTTCAGAACACTGAAGCTTTCTTT
CDR3: CASSLAGWDRLFQNTEAFF

D: -
V: TRBV20-1
size: many
J: TRBJ2-2
DNA: TGCAGTGCGCCAAGCCGAAACACCGGGGAGCTGTTTTTT
CDR3: CSAPSRNTGELFF

D: -
V: TRBV12-3/TRBV12-4
size: once
J: TRBJ2-7
DNA: TGTGCCAGCAGTGAGTACCCCTACGAGCAGTACTTC
CDR3: CASSEYPYEQYF

D: -
V: TRBV12-3/TRBV12-4
size: -
J: TRBJ1-5
DNA: TGTGCCAGCAGTTTAGTATGGGGGAAGAGCAATCAGCCCCAGCATTTT
CDR3: CASSLVWGKSNQPQHF

D: -
V: TRBV7-6
size: -
J: TRBJ2-3
DNA: TGTGCCAGCAGCTTAAGGTCAGGGCCAGATACGCAGTATTTT
CDR3: CASSLRSGPDTQYF

D: -
V: TRBV21-1
size: few
J: TRBJ2-7
DNA: TGTGCCAGCAGCACCCCTTATTCTGAGTTCGAGGGAGACCACGAGCAGTACTTC
CDR3: CASSTPYSEFEGDHEQYF

D: -
V: TRBV6-2/TRBV6-3
size: -
J: TRBJ2-2
DNA: TGTGCCAGCAGCGTGGGGGATACCGGGGAGCTGTTTTTT
CDR3: CASSVGDTGELFF

D: -
V: TRBV28
size: -
J: TRBJ2-7
DNA: TGTGCCAGCAGTTTTGACCGTATAGGGCAGTACTTC
CDR3: CASSFDRIGQYF

D: -
V: TRBV18
size: many
J: TRBJ1-5
DNA: TGTGCCAGCTCACCGGCGGACAGCTACAATCAGCCCCAGCATTTT
CDR3: CASSPADSYNQPQHF

D: -
V: TRBV6-1
size: -
J: TRBJ2-2
DNA: TGTGCCAGCAGCGCCGGTGGGACATTACACACCGGGGAGCTGTTTTTT
CDR3: CASSAGGTLHTGELFF

D: -
V: TRBV2
size: -
J: TRBJ2-4
DNA: TGTGCCAGCAGTGAAGCACATATTCAGTACTTC
CDR3: CASSEAHIQYF

D: TRBD1
V: TRBV12-3/TRBV12-4
size: -
J: TRBJ2-5
DNA: TGTGCCAGCAGTATCTCCGGACAGGGGGTACAAGAGACCCAGTACTTC
CDR3: CASSISGQGVQETQYF

D: -
V: TRBV20-1
size: -
J: TRBJ2-1
DNA: TGCAGTGCTAGTCCCGACTTGTGGGAGTACAATGAGCAGTTCTTC
CDR3: CSASPDLWEYNEQFF

D: TRBD2
V: TRBV30
size: few
J: TRBJ2-5
DNA: TGTGCCTGGAGTCCGGGGGGACTAGCGGGGTCCGAGACCCAGTACTTC
CDR3: CAWSPGGLAGSETQYF

D: -
V: TRBV4-2
size: once
J: TRBJ1-2
DNA: TGTGCCATCAGCCCCGGGCTCAGCTACCCTGGCTACACCTTC
CDR3: CAISPGLSYPGYTF

D: -
V: TRBV28
size: -
J: TRBJ2-7
DNA: TGTGCCAGCAGTTTACGGCGAAGCGTTTGGTCCTACGAGCAGTACTTC
CDR3: CASSLRRSVWSYEQYF

D: -
V: TRBV11-1
size: few
J: TRBJ2-7
DNA: TGTGCCAGCAGCACCCGAACCCCCCCGGACAACGGTATCTCCTACGAGCAGTACTTC
CDR3: CASSTRTPPDNGISYEQYF

D: -
V: TRBV5-1
size: -
J: TRBJ2-1
DNA: TGCGCCAGCAGCCCTGCGGGGCCTGAGCAGTTCTTC
CDR3: CASSPAGPEQFF

D: -
V: TRBV6-5
size: -
J: TRBJ2-1
DNA: TGTGCCAGCAGTTACGGAAGCGGTGGGAGTGAGCAGTTCTTC
CDR3: CASSYGSGGSEQFF

D: -
V: TRBV2
size: once
J: TRBJ2-3
DNA: TGTGCCAGCTATAGTGAGTCGAAACAGCATACGCAGTATTTT
CDR3: CASYSESKQHTQYF

D: TRBD1
V: TRBV29-1
size: few
J: TRBJ1-2
DNA: TGCAGCGTTGAGACCGGGACAGGGAACTATGGCTACACCTTC
CDR3: CSVETGTGNYGYTF

D: TRBD1
V: TRBV28
size: -
J: TRBJ2-2
DNA: TGTGCCAGCTTCTCGACAGGGCTAGGTGCCGGGGAGCTGTTTTTT
CDR3: CASFSTGLGAGELFF

D: -
V: TRBV7-9
size: -
J: TRBJ1-1
DNA: TGTGCCAGCAGCTTAGAGGGCTTGACTGAAGCTTTCTTT
CDR3: CASSLEGLTEAFF

D: TRBD2
V: TRBV10-3
size: -
J: TRBJ2-5
DNA: TGTGCCATCAGTACTGGACTAGCGGGGGAAGAGACCCAGTACTTC
CDR3: CAISTGLAGEETQYF

D: -
V: TRBV7-9
size: -
J: TRBJ1-1
DNA: TGTGCCAGCAGCTTTTGGGGCATGAACACTGAAGCTTTCTTT
CDR3: CASSFWGMNTEAFF

D: TRBD2
V: TRBV7-2
size: -
J: TRBJ2-7
DNA: TGTGCCAGCACCTTACGGCTAGCGGGGGTTTACTACGAGCAGTACTTC
CDR3: CASTLRLAGVYYEQYF

D: -
V: TRBV3-1
size: once
J: TRBJ1-1
DNA: TGTGCCAGCAGCCATATAACAGTGAACACTGAAGCTTTCTTT
CDR3: CASSHITVNTEAFF

D: -
V: TRBV6-1
size: -
J: TRBJ2-2
DNA: TGTGCCAGCAGTGCTGGGGGCGCTACTGTCACCGGGGAGCTGTTTTTT
CDR3: CASSAGGATVTGELFF

D: -
V: TRBV11-2
size: -
J: TRBJ2-4
DNA: TGTGCCAGCAGCCCGCGGACGAGAGACATTCAGTACTTC
CDR3: CASSPRTRDIQYF

D: -
V: TRBV28
size: -
J: TRBJ1-4
DNA: TGTGCCACCGGGACCGGCACGACAACTAATGAAAAACTGTTTTTT
CDR3: CATGTGTTTNEKLFF

D: TRBD1
V: TRBV27
size: -
J: TRBJ2-1
DNA: TGTGCCAGCAGGCGGACAGGGGTGTGCAATGAGCAGTTCTTC
CDR3: CASRRTGVCNEQFF

D: -
V: TRBV4-2
size: -
J: TRBJ2-5
DNA: TGTGCCAGCAGCCAAGAGGGCTATACACCCCCCTGGGAGACCCAGTACTTC
CDR3: CASSQEGYTPPWETQYF

D: -
V: TRBV20-1
size: once
J: TRBJ1-1
DNA: TGCAGTGCTAGGAAATCCGAAACTGAAGCTTTCTTT
CDR3: CSARKSETEAFF

D: -
V: TRBV7-9
size: -
J: TRBJ2-1
DNA: TGTGCCAGCAGCTTAGGGACGGACAATGAGCAGTTCTTC
CDR3: CASSLGTDNEQFF

D: TRBD1
V: TRBV27
size: -
J: TRBJ2-2
DNA: TGTGCCAGCAGTTTAGACAGGGGGCTTCACACCGGGGAGCTGTTTTTT
CDR3: CASSLDRGLHTGELFF

D: -
V: TRBV7-9
size: once
J: TRBJ2-3
DNA: TGTGCCAGCAGCTTAGCGCTGAGTGGCACAGATACGCAGTATTTT
CDR3: CASSLALSGTDTQYF

D: -
V: TRBV11-3
size: -
J: TRBJ2-3
DNA: TGTGCCAGCAGCTTACTAGGGGGGCCAGATACGCAGTATTTT
CDR3: CASSLLGGPDTQYF